The 21 T cell receptor beta chains below all came from one sample that was sequenced in a study of T-cell reconstitution after alpha-beta-depleted transplantation in children (dated by TCRdb to 2015 to 2016). Taken with the paper, the label for treatment or condition translates to: allogeneic hematopoietic cell transplantation with graft depleted of TCRalphabeta T cells and CD19 B cells. Libraries were made using PCR. Sequencing was carried out with an Illumina HiSeq 2500. Molecular barcoding was employed in the preparation of TCR libraries, with unique molecular identifiers being used to normalize TCRbeta repertoire quantification. TCRdb itself trimmed the public reads at Q25 with fastp, ran MiXCR and retained productive beta chains. All rows with the same CDR3 protein become a single entry with the most common DNA and genes. The sample table holds over 150,000 distinct CDR3 sequences, of which 6.6% were seen once. The ten largest clonotypes hold about 5.5% of the sample.

The specimen comprised PBMCs, sampled before TCRalphabeta/CD19-depleted stem cell transplant. Receptors were obtained from a boy aged 2 to 10 with acute lymphoblastic leukemia, due to receive a stem cell transplant.

This clonotype was seen more than once but under ten times. The chain carries TRBV15 and TRBJ2-1; possibly TRBD1 for D (5 bases). V was clipped by 0 bases and J by 7 bases, with 13 bases between them. Per germline, CDR1 LNHNV and CDR2 YYDKDF (reference sequence). The CDR3 loop spans 15 amino acids. CDR3 DNA sequence: TGTGCCACCAGCAGAGATCAGGGCTCGTGGAATGAGCAGTTCTTC. It translates to CATSRDQGSWNEQFF.

There are a few counts of this clonotype. The rearrangement uses TRBV20-1 and TRBJ1-2, with a possible D match to TRBD1 (5 bases). Germline loops: CDR1 DFQATT, CDR2 SNEGSKA (reference sequence). The V end was cut by 0 bases, the J end by 8 bases, with 10 bases between. The CDR3 covers 12 residues. In DNA, the CDR3 is TGCAGTGCTAGAGAGAGCAGGGTGGGCTACACCTTC. It specifies CSARESRVGYTF.

The table lists this clonotype with many counts. The chain couples TRBV28 to TRBJ1-3; D is uncertain. This CDR3 has 15 amino acids. V was shortened by 7 bases and J by 0 bases, with 13 bases between the two germline ends. Germline CDR1 is MDHEN and CDR2 is SYDVKM. This CDR3 is CASMSTVDSGNTIYF. The DNA for the CDR3 is TGTGCCAGCATGTCCACCGTCGACTCTGGAAACACCATATATTTT.

This clonotype was observed many times. The rearrangement joins TRBV7-2 to TRBJ2-5; D is unresolved. CDR1 and CDR2 from the germline V gene are SGHTA and FQGNSA. The length of the CDR3 is 15 residues. The germline V and J ends were trimmed by 0 bases and 2 bases, with 10 bases remaining between them. The CDR3 bases are TGTGCCAGCAGCTTAGCGGGGAACGGGCAAGAGACCCAGTACTTC. It is translated as CASSLAGNGQETQYF. The variable domain in full, with the rest retrieved from reference TRBV7-2 and TRBJ2-5, is GAGVSQSPSNKVTEKGKDVELRCDPISGHTALYWYRQSLGQGLEFLIYFQGNSAPDKSGLPSDRFSAERTGGSVSTLTIQRTQQEDSAVYLCASSLAGNGQETQYFGPGTRLLVL.

This clonotype was counted between two and nine times. The DNA is omitted, as the CDR3 cannot be located on it reliably, and the CDR3 follows TCRdb's listing. V is TRBV11-2 and J is TRBJ2-2; the tabulated D call, TRBD2, remains unverified against the DNA. The CDR3 contains 16 residues when both ends are counted. CDR1 SGHAT and CDR2 FQNNGV come from the germline V gene. The CDR3: CASLLRRERTPGSCFF.

This clonotype has only one observation. The gene calls are TRBV20-1 and TRBJ2-5; TRBD2 might be the D (5 bases). Germline V gives CDR1 DFQATT, CDR2 SNEGSKA (reference sequence). The CDR3 spans 15 residues. The V end lost 3 bases, the J end lost 4 bases, and 18 bases lay between the germline ends. Here the CDR3 DNA reads TGCAGTGCTAGCGAGGGTGGTATCGGGTCAGAGACCCAGTACTTC. Translated: CSASEGGIGSETQYF.

Ten or more counts support this clonotype. The V and J genes are TRBV28 and TRBJ2-7; weak D call: TRBD1 (5 bases). The CDR3 covers 13 residues. CDR1 and CDR2 (germline): MDHEN, SYDVKM. V was trimmed by 5 bases and J by 3 bases, leaving 11 bases between them. CDR3 amino acids: CASSKGHLYEQYF. The CDR3 DNA reads TGTGCCAGCAGTAAAGGACACCTCTACGAGCAGTACTTC.

This clonotype was seen only a few times. V is TRBV9 and J is TRBJ1-2, with 9 bases aligning to TRBD1. Trimming at V came to 0 bases and at J to 1 base, leaving 10 bases not matched to a gene. The CDR3 spans 18 residues. Looked up from germline, CDR1 is SGDLS and CDR2 is YYNGEE. This CDR3 is CASSVAVLTGGSNYGYTF. CDR3 DNA sequence: TGTGCCAGCAGCGTAGCGGTTTTGACAGGGGGTAGTAACTATGGCTACACCTTC.

Many counts were recorded for this clonotype. The chain combines TRBV20-1 with TRBJ1-4; D is unclear. Germline V lookup: CDR1 DFQATT, CDR2 SNEGSKA (reference sequence). This CDR3 is 14 amino acids long. V was clipped by 2 bases and J by 8 bases, with 15 bases between them. The CDR3: CSARLNGVTEKLFF. The CDR3 DNA reads TGCAGTGCTAGACTTAATGGGGTTACCGAAAAACTGTTTTTT.

V and J are TRBV28 and TRBJ2-3; D perhaps matches TRBD2 (6 bases). CDR1 and CDR2 (germline): MDHEN, SYDVKM. Trimming pared 7 bases from V and 5 bases from J, leaving 19 bases between. The CDR3 is 15 residues long. The CDR3 bases are TGTGCCAGCACCACAGCGGCGGGGCACGGAGATACGCAGTATTTT. This encodes CASTTAAGHGDTQYF.

A few counts support this clonotype. This rearrangement joins TRBV10-2 to TRBJ1-2; 7 bases map to TRBD1. The CDR3 length is 17 residues. V shed 2 bases, J shed 8 bases, and the junction held 17 bases outside the gene matches. CDR1 and CDR2 from the germline V gene are WSHSY and SAAADI. The CDR3: CASSERYLGQTARGYTF. The CDR3, as DNA: TGCGCCAGCAGTGAGAGGTACCTGGGACAGACGGCGAGGGGCTACACCTTC.

This clonotype was found many times. The chain joins TRBV27 to TRBJ1-2; TRBD1 matches at 7 bases. V was pared by 5 bases and J by 6 bases, with 6 bases of the junction left unmatched. CDR1 and CDR2 (germline): MNHEY, SMNVEV (reference sequence). The CDR3 is 13 residues long. The CDR3 DNA is TGTGCCAGCAGTCTAACAGGGGAGCATGGCTACACCTTC. Protein: CASSLTGEHGYTF.

This clonotype was counted between two and nine times. The rearrangement joins TRBV12-3 or TRBV12-4 to TRBJ2-3; 12 bases align to TRBD2. Trimming removed 6 bases from V and 6 bases from J; junction bases left unmatched: 7. This CDR3 region has 15 residues. In DNA, the CDR3 is TGTGCCAGCAGACAATCTAGCGGGGGGGATGATACGCAGTATTTT. This codes for CASRQSSGGDDTQYF.

This clonotype was observed many times. The chain combines TRBV18 with TRBJ2-1; TRBD1 might be the D (5 bases). Germline assignment: CDR1 KGHSH and CDR2 LQKENI. The CDR3 runs 16 residues. V was clipped by 4 bases and J by 5 bases, with 18 bases between them. CDR3 bases: TGTGCCAGCTCACTTCTCGGACCTCCAGGGAACAATGAGCAGTTCTTC. It encodes CASSLLGPPGNNEQFF.

This clonotype was detected many times. A read error may account for a junction end that differs from germline. V usage is TRBV6-6 and J usage is TRBJ2-1; D is ambiguous. Germline CDR1 and CDR2: MNHNY and SVGAGI (reference sequence). The CDR3 contains 11 residues. The CDR3 region is CASSYGVIQIF. The DNA for the CDR3 is TGTGCCAGCAGTTATGGAGTTATCCAGATCTTC.

In its sample, this clonotype was seen many times. The chain employs TRBV13 and TRBJ2-1, with D hard to call. The germline gives CDR1 PRHDT, CDR2 FYEKMQ (reference sequence). CDR3 length: 15 amino acids. The V gene lost 2 bases and the J gene lost 4 bases, with 12 bases spanning the gap. For the CDR3, the DNA is TGTGCCAGCAGCTTACTACTCGAACCATACAATGAGCAGTTCTTC. Translated: CASSLLLEPYNEQFF.

This clonotype was seen a few times. The chain employs TRBV15 and TRBJ2-1; TRBD2 matches at 13 bases. This CDR3 is built from 19 residues. V was clipped by 0 bases and J by 0 bases; unmatched bases: 5. Looked up from germline, CDR1 is LNHNV and CDR2 is YYDKDF (reference sequence). The CDR3 DNA sequence: TGTGCCACCAGCAGAGATCTGGGGACTAGCGGGACCTCCTACAATGAGCAGTTCTTC. Amino acids: CATSRDLGTSGTSYNEQFF.

This clonotype was detected a few times. V is TRBV5-6 and J is TRBJ2-7; 9 bases map to TRBD2. CDR1 and CDR2 (germline): SGHDT, YYEEEE. This CDR3 spans 15 amino acids. J lost 3 bases, V lost 3 bases, and 7 bases had no gene match. CDR3: CASSWRRGGLYEQYF. The CDR3 bases are TGTGCCAGCAGCTGGAGGCGGGGGGGCCTCTACGAGCAGTACTTC.

The chain recombines TRBV11-2 with TRBJ2-5, with TRBD2 matching over 8 bases. The V gene end was trimmed by 2 bases and the J gene end by 6 bases; junction bases not matched to a gene: 11. The CDR3 has 16 amino acids. CDR1 and CDR2 (germline): SGHAT, FQNNGV. CDR3 protein: CASSLTVVAGWKTQYF. The CDR3 DNA reads TGTGCCAGCAGCTTAACAGTAGTAGCGGGGTGGAAGACCCAGTACTTC.

There are many counts of this clonotype. The CDR3 reads CSATQGAGNTEAFF. Written as DNA, the CDR3 is TGCAGTGCTACACAGGGGGCTGGGAACACTGAAGCTTTCTTT. The rearrangement joins TRBV20-1 to TRBJ1-1; 9 nucleotides match TRBD1. Germline V CDR1 and CDR2: DFQATT, SNEGSKA (reference sequence). The V segment lost 4 bases and the J segment 1 base; nucleotides outside the gene matches: 4. The CDR3 extends over 14 amino acids.

The V call is TRBV12-3 or TRBV12-4, the J call TRBJ1-5; 9 bases are shared with TRBD1. The V segment lost 6 bases and the J segment 2 bases; nucleotides outside the gene matches: 8. The CDR3 has 16 amino acids. The CDR3 nucleotides are TGTGCCAGCAGCATGGGACAGGGAGGCGGCAATCAGCCCCAGCATTTT. This codes for CASSMGQGGGNQPQHF.